This TCR beta chain was recovered during a study of kidney transplant recipient with SARS-CoV-2 infection. Between the trimmed V and J ends, which lost 0 bases and 3 bases, there was a span of 13 bases. Germline loops: CDR1 SGHRS, CDR2 YFSETQ. The CDR3 loop spans 15 amino acids. TCRdb passed the reads through MiXCR, listing each CDR3 protein once. The sample has about 250,000 distinct CDR3 sequences; under 30% are singletons. Specimen: a blood sample, collected at baseline and between days 110 and 120 from a kidney transplant recipient. The chain uses TRBV5-1 and TRBJ2-7; the D gene could be TRBD1 or TRBD2 (6 bases each). The receptor's source is a male patient aged 30 to 40 who had COVID-19 and was a kidney transplant recipient. Some T cells may be graft donor cells. CDR3 in amino acids: CASSLEQGGRYEQYF. The CDR3 DNA is TGCGCCAGCAGCTTGGAACAGGGAGGTCGCTACGAGCAGTACTTC.